Sequencing of this T cell receptor (beta chain) was carried out in a study of tumor and adjacent non-tumor tissue in lung cancer. The CDR3 is 13 residues long. Looked up from germline, CDR1 is SGHAT and CDR2 is FQDESV (reference sequence). Study-level results: Shorter survival was associated with higher TCR diversity in tumors. TCR diversity was significantly greater in tumor than normal lung tissue.

TCRbeta libraries were built with three rounds of nested PCR, modified from ARM-PCR. TCRdb reanalysed the multiplex PCR reads using MiXCR and keeps one entry per CDR3 protein. The sample contains about 110,000 distinct CDR3 sequences, roughly 75% of which appear only once. The template was RNA from unsorted bulk tissue. About this clonotype itself: Its antigen is undetermined. At one of its ends the junction is not consistent with the germline gene, which may arise from a read error.

Specimen: lung tumor tissue. The clonotype originates from a woman in her sixties or seventies with non-small cell lung cancer. J is TRBJ1-1 and V is TRBV11-1, with TRBD1 as a possible D gene (5 bases). The CDR3 here is CANSRDRKTVAFF. The CDR3 nucleotides are TGTGCCAACAGCCGGGACCGCAAGACTGTAGCTTTCTTT.